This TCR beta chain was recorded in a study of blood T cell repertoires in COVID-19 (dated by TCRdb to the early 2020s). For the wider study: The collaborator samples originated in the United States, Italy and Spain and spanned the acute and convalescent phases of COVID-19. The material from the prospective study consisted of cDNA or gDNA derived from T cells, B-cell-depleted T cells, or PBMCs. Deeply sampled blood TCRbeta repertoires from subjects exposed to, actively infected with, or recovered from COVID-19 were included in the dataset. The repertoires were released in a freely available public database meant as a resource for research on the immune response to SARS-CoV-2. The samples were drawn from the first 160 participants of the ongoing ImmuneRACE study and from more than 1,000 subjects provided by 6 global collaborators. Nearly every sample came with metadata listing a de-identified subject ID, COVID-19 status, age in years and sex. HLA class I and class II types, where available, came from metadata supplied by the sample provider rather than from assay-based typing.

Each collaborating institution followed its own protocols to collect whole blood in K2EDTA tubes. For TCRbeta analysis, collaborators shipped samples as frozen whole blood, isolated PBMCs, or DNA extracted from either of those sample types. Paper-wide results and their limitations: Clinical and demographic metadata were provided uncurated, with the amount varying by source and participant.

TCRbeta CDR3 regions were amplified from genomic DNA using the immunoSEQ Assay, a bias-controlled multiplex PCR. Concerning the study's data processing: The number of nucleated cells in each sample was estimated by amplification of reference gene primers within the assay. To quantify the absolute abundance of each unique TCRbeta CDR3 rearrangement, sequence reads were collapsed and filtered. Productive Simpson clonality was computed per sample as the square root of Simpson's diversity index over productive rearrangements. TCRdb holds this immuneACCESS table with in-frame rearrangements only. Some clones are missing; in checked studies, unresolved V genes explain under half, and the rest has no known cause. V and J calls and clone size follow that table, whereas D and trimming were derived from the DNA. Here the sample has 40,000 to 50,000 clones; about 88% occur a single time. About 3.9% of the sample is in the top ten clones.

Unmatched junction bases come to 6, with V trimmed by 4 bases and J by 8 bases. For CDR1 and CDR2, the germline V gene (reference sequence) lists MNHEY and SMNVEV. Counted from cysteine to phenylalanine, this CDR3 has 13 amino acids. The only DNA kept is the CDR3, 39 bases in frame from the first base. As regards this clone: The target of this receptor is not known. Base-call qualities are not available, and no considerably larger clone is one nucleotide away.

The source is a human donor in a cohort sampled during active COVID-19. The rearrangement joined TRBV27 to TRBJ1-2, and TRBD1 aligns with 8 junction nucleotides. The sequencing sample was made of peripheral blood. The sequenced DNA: TGTGCCAGCAGTTCCACAGGGGGAAAGGGCTACACCTTC. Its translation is CASSSTGGKGYTF.